The following is a T cell receptor beta chain sequence with its context. This clonotype was counted ten times or more. It lacks a known antigen. Qualities for individual bases were not recorded, and no much larger clone is one base off. The library was built by means of UMI-ligation and nested PCR. The beta constant-region primer was an equimolar mix of two oligonucleotides covering both TRBC1 and TRBC2. The ligated cDNA went through four rounds of PCR with nested alpha and beta constant-region primers together with the SP2 primer. A single-stranded oligonucleotide carrying the SP2 primer and a 12-nucleotide UMI was ligated to the 3' end of the cDNA by T4 RNA ligase 1. Incubation of the ligation reaction was carried out at 16 degrees C for about 20-25 hours. PCR2 was usually performed as a SYBR Green qPCR and halted at a preset threshold so that over-amplification would not occur. Agencourt AMPure XP magnetic beads were used for all purifications after the first. Library amounts were measured by Qubit and library quality was assessed on a TapeStation, where the main peak was expected at around 650 bp. The pooled libraries were sequenced on an Illumina MiSeq using v2 2x251 paired-end kits, which usually yielded 1-2 million reads per sample. Each sample was pooled at about 4 nM, and about 5-8% PhiX was included to help cluster recognition. Regarding the original processing steps: Decombinator assigned V and J genes to Demultiplexor-processed FASTQ reads by tag matching, allowing a single base-pair mismatch. UMIs were used by Collapsinator to correct both sequencing errors and frequency errors arising from PCR heterogeneity. TCRs were translated and CDR3s were extracted from the conserved cysteine to the FGXG phenylalanine by CDR3Translator, with non-productive sequences being flagged. Gini, Shannon entropy and inverse Simpson indices were computed after subsampling the repertoires to the same number of UMI-defined TCRs. Within the linear range, a power law was fitted to clonotype abundance distributions using maximum likelihood. For one naive CD8 sample, the pipeline and MIGEC produced similar UMI counts, unique TCR numbers and clonal distributions. The repertoires were searched for 5,500 to 7,500 CMV-associated CDR3 sequences that had been compiled from VDJdb and a published dataset. TCRdb reworked the public reads: Q25 trimming with fastp, MiXCR clone assembly, productive beta chains retained. Each entry is one CDR3 protein sequence, shown with its most common DNA and genes. These V and J calls originate from TCRdb's pipeline instead of the authors' own analysis. The sample table records tens of thousands of distinct CDR3 sequences; about 18% of these occur just once. The top ten constitute 3.4% of the sample.

The V end loses 7 bases and the J end loses 0 bases, and a stretch of 15 bases separates them. In the germline V gene, CDR1 corresponds to SGHNT and CDR2 to YENEEA. The cysteine opens and the phenylalanine closes a CDR3 of 15 amino acids. The read is trimmed to its CDR3 DNA, 45 bases read in frame from base 1. TCR alpha and beta chain libraries were amplified separately from the second PCR step onward. To determine each donor's CMV status, fresh PBMCs were stimulated overnight with CMV viral lysate, and IFNgamma production from CD4+ T cells was then assessed. CD4 T cells were positively selected using Miltenyi beads, after which CD8 T cells were positively selected from the CD4-negative fraction. After staining for CD3, CD4, CD8, CD45RA, CD27 and a live/dead dye, cells were sorted on a BD Aria II into four subsets based on CD45RA and CD27. For sorting, CD45RA-CD27- cells were defined as effector memory cells, while CD45RA+CD27- cells were defined as EMRA cells. A few healthy volunteers provided blood, and the blood of each volunteer was split into CD4 and CD8 T cells and then into four differentiation subsets. Roughly 120 ml of peripheral blood was collected from each donor, and PBMC were isolated by Ficoll-Paque PLUS density-gradient centrifugation. The sorted cells were lysed in RLT buffer, after which RNA was extracted using a Qiagen RNeasy kit and kept at -80 degrees C.

The sample originates from a study of naive and memory T cell subsets (dated by TCRdb to about 2017). For context, the study as a whole: An open-source, UMI-based TCR alpha and beta sequencing pipeline was applied to sorted naive and memory peripheral blood T cell subsets. Complete agreement was observed between the functional CMV T cell responses and the IgG serology results. RNA was DNase-treated and reverse transcribed with TCR constant-region primers, mostly using SuperScript III. On the study overall, not on this receptor specifically: A power law was followed by TCR abundance, with an exponent that differed between naive and memory subsets but was consistent across the three individuals. In both CD4 and CD8 cells, going from naive through CM, EM and EMRA, the Gini index went up while Shannon and inverse Simpson diversity went down. RNA-based TCR counts may be influenced by expression changes linked to T cell activation and differentiation. Single alpha or beta chain sequences, rather than paired alpha/beta receptors, were used to define clonotypes. The repertoire findings for the naive and memory subsets could not be validated, as no ground truth was available. Once error correction was done, more than 90% of naive TCR sequences showed up just once, which made the naive abundance distributions much steeper than those of the memory subsets.

Specimen: effector memory CD4+ T cells from blood. This specimen's cell subset or site label, per the study, means: effector memory, CD45RA- CD27-. This sequence was found in a human donor in good health. The sequence joins TRBV11-3 to TRBJ1-1; the D gene is perhaps TRBD1, from 5 matching bases. Here the CDR3 is given as CASIDRSLMNTEAFF. The nucleotides read TGTGCCAGCATCGACAGAAGCCTGATGAACACTGAAGCTTTCTTT.